Following are 11 T cell receptor beta chains from one sample sequenced in a study of blood T cell repertoires in COVID-19. Generated by immunoSEQ multiplex PCR, the TCRdb table keeps only in-frame clones and is missing some. The sample carries fewer than 70,000 clones, 75% to 90% recorded once. Sequencing was done on a sample of peripheral blood. These receptors came from a man in his forties or fifties with COVID-19, enrolled during active disease.

In its sample, this clone was seen a few times. J is TRBJ2-7 and V is TRBV3-1 (or the pseudogene TRBV3-2), with 13 bases fitting TRBD2. CDR1 and CDR2 (germline): LGHDT, YNNKEL (reference sequence). V dropped 4 bases and J dropped 6; count of bases not matched to a gene: 3. The length of the CDR3 is 14 residues. The CDR3 region is CASSPGLAGSEQYF. CDR3 coding DNA: TGTGCCAGCAGCCCGGGACTAGCGGGGTCCGAGCAGTACTTC.

The V call is TRBV28, the J call TRBJ2-1; 10 positions agree with TRBD2. The CDR3 runs 13 residues. Trimming took 4 bases from V and 9 from J; bases not matched to a gene: 3. CDR1 is MDHEN and CDR2 is SYDVKM in the germline V gene. The CDR3 region has the DNA TGTGCCAGCAGTTCCCCTAGCGGGGGTGAGCAGTTCTTC. This sequence encodes CASSSPSGGEQFF.

The chain uses TRBV18 and TRBJ2-4; 11 bases agree with TRBD2. Germline V gene lookup returns CDR1 KGHSH and CDR2 LQKENI. The CDR3 is 16 residues long. Trimming took 4 bases from V and 3 from J; bases not matched to a gene: 5. DNA for the CDR3: TGTGCCAGCTCACAACTAGCGGGGGCCGACAAAAACATTCAGTACTTC. This sequence encodes CASSQLAGADKNIQYF.

The gene calls are TRBV7-2 and TRBJ1-4; no definite D call. V lost 2 bases and J lost 0, with 7 bases in between. CDR1 is SGHTA and CDR2 is FQGNSA in the germline V gene. This CDR3 spans 15 amino acids. The CDR3 DNA follows: TGTGCCAGCAGCTTAATCGGGTCAACTAATGAAAAACTGTTTTTT. This codes for CASSLIGSTNEKLFF.

This clone was counted once. The V call is TRBV4-2, the J call TRBJ1-4; possibly TRBD1 for D (5 bases). CDR1 LGHNA and CDR2 YNFKEQ come from the germline V gene. Trimming cost V 5 bases and J 0 bases, with 7 bases left between them. CDR3 length: 14 amino acids. The CDR3 coding sequence is TGTGCCAGCAGCGGGGGGGCAACTAATGAAAAACTGTTTTTT. Encoded protein: CASSGGATNEKLFF.

The V gene is TRBV6-4, the J gene TRBJ1-2; no reliable D call. V was trimmed by 4 bases and J by 4 bases, leaving 16 bases between them. Germline V gene data show CDR1 as MRHNA and CDR2 as SNTAGT. The CDR3 totals 15 residues. The CDR3 region has the DNA TGTGCCAGCAGTGTGGTAATAGGTCAGGCCTATGGCTACACCTTC. Residues: CASSVVIGQAYGYTF.

V gene TRBV9 combines with J gene TRBJ1-1, with D perhaps TRBD1 (5 bases). Germline V gene sequence: CDR1 SGDLS, CDR2 YYNGEE. The CDR3 is 13 residues long. V was trimmed by 1 base and J by 7 bases, leaving 11 bases between them. This CDR3 reads CASSVRGEGEAFF. The DNA of the CDR3 is TGTGCCAGCAGCGTACGGGGGGAAGGTGAAGCTTTCTTT.

This rearrangement joins TRBV29-1 to TRBJ1-5, with D possibly matching TRBD1 (5 bases). This CDR3 region has 13 residues. Germline-derived CDR1 and CDR2 are SQVTM and ANQGSEA. Trimming took 4 bases from V and 4 from J, leaving 11 bases between them. CDR3 sequence (DNA): TGCAGCGTTGCTGGGGCTTTAAATCAGCCCCAGCATTTT. Translation: CSVAGALNQPQHF.

The chain has TRBV3-1 (or the pseudogene TRBV3-2) and TRBJ1-2; D unresolved. Trimming cost V 0 bases and J 7 bases, with 3 bases left between them. The CDR3 is 11 residues long. Germline CDR1 is LGHDT and CDR2 is YNNKEL (reference sequence). The CDR3 coding sequence is TGTGCCAGCAGCCAAGAACTTGGCTACACCTTC. Amino acids: CASSQELGYTF.

Concerning this clone: This sample also contains other DNA sequences that code for the same CDR3. The chain recombines TRBV28 with TRBJ1-2; 10 bases agree with TRBD1. With 5 bases clipped from V and 4 bases from J, the junction kept 4 bases outside the gene matches. This CDR3 comprises 14 residues. Germline V gene lookup returns CDR1 MDHEN and CDR2 SYDVKM. The CDR3 DNA reads TGTGCCAGCAGTCCGACAGGGGGCGCCTATGGCTACACCTTC. It codes for CASSPTGGAYGYTF.

The chain employs TRBV7-9 and TRBJ1-1, with TRBD1 matching 10 bases. The J segment lost 3 bases and the V segment lost 5 bases, leaving 3 bases of the junction unmatched. The length of the CDR3 is 14 residues. In germline, CDR1 is SEHNR, CDR2 FQNEAQ (reference sequence). The CDR3 sequence is CASSPGQGYTEAFF. CDR3 nucleotide sequence: TGTGCCAGCAGCCCGGGACAGGGGTACACTGAAGCTTTCTTT.